The T cell receptor beta chain described here comes from a study of PD-1 blockade in classical Hodgkin lymphoma. The V segment lost 3 bases and the J segment 6 bases; nucleotides outside the gene matches: 17. The CDR3 runs to 17 residues. Germline V gives CDR1 SGDLS, CDR2 YYNGEE. A word on this clone: Antigen unknown.

Assay: immunoSEQ multiplex PCR; the TCRdb copy retains only in-frame clones and omits some. The sample has about 30,000 clones; roughly nine tenths are singletons. Indicated time point: newly diagnosed, previously untreated cHL patient sample. Using magnetic negative selection, the CD4+ T cells were separated out of thawed PBMCs. For comparison, PBMCs from newly diagnosed, untreated classical Hodgkin lymphoma were used. Study-level points and caveats: The study reported lower baseline TCR diversity in newly diagnosed patients than in healthy donors. No one has yet defined what causes the repertoire differences, which may be disease activity or prior therapy.

The V and J genes are TRBV9 and TRBJ1-2, with TRBD1 matching 7 bases. This TCR derives from a human donor with classical Hodgkin lymphoma. Sequencing was done on a sample of CD4+ T cells from blood. In DNA form, the CDR3 reads TGTGCCAGCAGCGCGGAAGGGGGCCCTTTTCCTCTCGATGGCTACACCTTC. Protein sequence: CASSAEGGPFPLDGYTF.